Described below is a single TCR beta chain sequence and its context. TCRdb's table, derived via immunoSEQ multiplex PCR, lists solely in-frame clones and lacks some. The profile shows approximately 46,000 clones, roughly nine tenths of them singletons. This sample was included in a study of blood T cell repertoires in COVID-19. Background on the study: There were acute and convalescent COVID-19 samples, and they came from the United States, Italy and Spain.

Per the germline V gene, CDR1 is SNHLY and CDR2 is FYNNEI. V was cut by 7 bases and J by 1 base, with 10 bases left in between. The CDR3 covers 13 residues. The chain employs TRBV2 and TRBJ1-1; D unresolved. The sample was peripheral blood. This sequence originates from a man between 65 and 85 years old with active COVID-19. CDR3 sequence (DNA): TGTGCCAGCAATAGCCTGAAGAACACTGAAGCTTTCTTT. Encoded protein: CASNSLKNTEAFF.